One sample yielded the 4 T cell receptor beta chains listed below, sequenced in a study of CD8+ T cells in alopecia areata (dated by TCRdb to 2017 to 2018). The library was obtained by the immunoSEQ multiplex PCR assay. To provide template for TCR sequencing, every sample had RNA extracted and reverse transcribed into cDNA. The table comes from immuneACCESS by way of TCRdb, which keeps in-frame sequences with V and J called. Part of the clones is missing from these tables; in studies checked, under half for an unresolved V gene and the rest for unknown reasons. The sample includes about 180,000 clones, with approximately 56% observed a single time. The ten largest clones add up to 14% to 15% of the sample. The meaning of the sample's time point label: baseline before oral tofacitinib. The sequencing here drew on CD4+ T cells sorted from blood, taken at week 0. The receptor set was obtained from a human donor with alopecia areata.

CDR3 in DNA: TGTGCCAGCACCATGACGAGAGATGGAGGCTACACCTTC. Translation gives CASTMTRDGGYTF. This sequence joins TRBV6-5 and TRBJ1-2; D gene uncertain. CDR3 length equals 13 residues. Germline CDR1 is MNHEY and CDR2 is SVGAGI. V dropped 7 bases and J dropped 8 bases, with 17 bases sitting between them.

The J gene is TRBJ1-6, the V gene TRBV11-2; D remains ambiguous. Looked up from germline, CDR1 is SGHAT and CDR2 is FQNNGV. The CDR3 consists of 15 residues. Trimming stripped 0 bases from V and 6 bases from J, with 9 bases between. The CDR3 region is CASSLDMYGNSPLHF. CDR3 DNA: TGTGCCAGCAGCTTAGATATGTATGGTAATTCACCCCTCCACTTT.

This chain connects TRBV29-1 to TRBJ2-1, with D possibly called TRBD1 or TRBD2 (5 bases each). This CDR3 region has 14 residues. With 4 bases removed from V and 6 bases from J, the gap between germline ends came to 16 bases. Germline loops: CDR1 SQVTM, CDR2 ANQGSEA. CDR3 loop: CSVGDGDGVNEQFF. CDR3 nucleotide sequence: TGCAGCGTTGGGGACGGTGATGGGGTCAATGAGCAGTTCTTC.

The sample holds a few counts of this clone. The J gene is TRBJ2-1, the V gene TRBV29-1; TRBD1 aligns across 7 bases. The CDR3 runs 14 residues. V shed 4 bases, J shed 6 bases, and the junction held 9 bases outside the gene matches. From germline, CDR1 is SQVTM and CDR2 ANQGSEA. CDR3 sequence: CSVVRGRISNEQFF. CDR3 DNA sequence: TGCAGCGTTGTAAGGGGGCGGATTAGCAATGAGCAGTTCTTC.